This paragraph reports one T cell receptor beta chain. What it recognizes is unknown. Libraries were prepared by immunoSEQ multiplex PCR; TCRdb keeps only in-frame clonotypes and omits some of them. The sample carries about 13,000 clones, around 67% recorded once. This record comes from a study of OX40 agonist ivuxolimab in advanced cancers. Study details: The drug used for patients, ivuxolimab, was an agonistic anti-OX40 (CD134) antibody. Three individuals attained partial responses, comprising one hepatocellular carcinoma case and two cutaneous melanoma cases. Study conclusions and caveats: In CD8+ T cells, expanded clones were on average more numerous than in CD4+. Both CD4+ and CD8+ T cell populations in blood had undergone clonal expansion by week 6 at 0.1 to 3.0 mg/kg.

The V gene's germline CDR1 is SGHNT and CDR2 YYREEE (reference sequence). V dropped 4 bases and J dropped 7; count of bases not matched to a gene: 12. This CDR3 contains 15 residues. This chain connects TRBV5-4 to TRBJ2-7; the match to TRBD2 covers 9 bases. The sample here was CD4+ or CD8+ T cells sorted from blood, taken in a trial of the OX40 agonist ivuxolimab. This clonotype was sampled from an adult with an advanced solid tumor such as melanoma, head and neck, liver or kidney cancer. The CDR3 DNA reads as TGTGCCAGCAGCGGTGGTATAGCGGGAGCGGGTGAGCAGTACTTC. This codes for CASSGGIAGAGEQYF.